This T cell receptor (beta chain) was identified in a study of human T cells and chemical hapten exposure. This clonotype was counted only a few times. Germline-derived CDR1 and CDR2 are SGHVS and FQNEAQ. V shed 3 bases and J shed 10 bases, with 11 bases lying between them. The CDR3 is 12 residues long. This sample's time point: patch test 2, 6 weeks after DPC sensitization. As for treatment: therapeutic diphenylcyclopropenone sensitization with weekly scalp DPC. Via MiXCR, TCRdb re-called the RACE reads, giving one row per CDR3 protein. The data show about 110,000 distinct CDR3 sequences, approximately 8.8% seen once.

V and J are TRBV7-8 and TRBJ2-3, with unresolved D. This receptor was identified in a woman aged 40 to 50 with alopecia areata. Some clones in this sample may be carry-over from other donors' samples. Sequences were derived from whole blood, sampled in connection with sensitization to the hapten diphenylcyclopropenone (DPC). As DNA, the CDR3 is TGTGCCAGCAGCTTTACGGTGCCCCCGCAGTATTTT. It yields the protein CASSFTVPPQYF.